This T cell receptor (beta chain) was sequenced in a study of T-cell memory formation after mild COVID-19. The CDR3 consists of 14 residues. Germline V gives CDR1 SGDLS, CDR2 YYNGEE. V shed 4 bases and J shed 5 bases, with 16 bases lying between them. This clonotype occurred a few times. MiXCR, run by TCRdb on the 5' RACE reads, gives a single entry per CDR3 protein. In the table there are about 430,000 distinct CDR3 sequences, more than 20% of which are singletons. This receptor was obtained from an adult woman who had mild COVID-19 (a few samples of this study predate the infection). Cell type and time point are not known. Sequencing was carried out using PBMCs or a T cell subset sorted from them (not recorded which). The genes are TRBV9 and TRBJ2-7, with D possibly called TRBD1 or TRBD2 (5 bases each). In DNA form, the CDR3 reads TGTGCCAGCAGCCAGGGATCGGGGTACCACGAGCAGTACTTC. Protein product: CASSQGSGYHEQYF.